The 30 T cell receptor beta chains reported below all come from one sample, sequenced in a study of blood T cell repertoires in COVID-19. The protocol was immunoSEQ multiplex PCR, while the TCRdb copy is restricted to in-frame clones and leaves out a portion. The sample lists about 210,000 clones, about 91% occurring once. Sequencing was carried out using peripheral blood. The receptors come from a man aged 30-40 years with acute or convalescent COVID-19.

The chain is built from TRBV6-1 and TRBJ1-5, with a weak D call TRBD1 (5 bases). V lost 3 bases and J 8 bases, leaving 11 bases between the germline ends. There are 13 residues in the CDR3. Germline V gene data show CDR1 as MNHNS and CDR2 as SASEGT. The DNA for the CDR3 is TGTGCCAGCAGTGAGGGGGGATGGGAGCCCCAGCATTTT. This gives the protein CASSEGGWEPQHF.

J is TRBJ1-5 and V is TRBV9; TRBD1 is a possible D gene (5 bases). Trimming pared 0 bases from V and 6 bases from J, leaving 13 bases between. Germline V CDR1 and CDR2: SGDLS, YYNGEE. CDR3 length equals 15 residues. CDR3 bases: TGTGCCAGCAGCGTAGGTGCTGGGGGGGGTCAGCCCCAGCATTTT. Translation: CASSVGAGGGQPQHF.

The chain joins TRBV5-6 to TRBJ2-2; D might be TRBD2 (5 bases). V was cut by 0 bases and J by 1 base, with 10 bases left in between. In germline, CDR1 is SGHDT, CDR2 YYEEEE. This CDR3 is 16 amino acids long. CDR3 protein: CASSLGLEGNTGELFF. The CDR3, as DNA: TGTGCCAGCAGCTTGGGGCTAGAGGGGAACACCGGGGAGCTGTTTTTT.

The J gene is TRBJ1-1, the V gene TRBV19; D is undetermined. The CDR3 totals 14 residues. The V and J ends lost 4 bases and 0 bases respectively, with 9 bases between them. The germline CDR1 and CDR2 sequences are LNHDA and SQIVND (reference sequence). The CDR3 loop is CASSREGLNTEAFF. The CDR3 DNA reads TGTGCCAGTAGTAGGGAGGGTCTGAACACTGAAGCTTTCTTT.

This chain connects TRBV6-5 to TRBJ1-1; the D gene is possibly TRBD1 (5 bases). V shed 8 bases and J shed 3 bases, with 13 bases lying between them. CDR1 and CDR2 from the germline V gene are MNHEY and SVGAGI. CDR3 length: 13 residues. CDR3 in DNA: TGTGCCAGCTCCCGGTCAGGGTACACTGAAGCTTTCTTT. Its translation is CASSRSGYTEAFF.

This rearrangement joins TRBV5-8 to TRBJ1-1; TRBD1 aligns across 9 bases. Germline CDR1 and CDR2: SGHTS and YDEGEE. Unmatched junction bases numbered 7, after V lost 7 bases and J lost 0 bases. The CDR3 totals 15 residues. CDR3 sequence (DNA): TGTGCCAGCGTGACAGGGGGGACCATGAACACTGAAGCTTTCTTT. Translating it yields CASVTGGTMNTEAFF.

The chain links TRBV10-1 to TRBJ2-1, with D tentatively TRBD2 (5 bases). Trimming cost V 10 bases and J 3 bases, with 16 bases left between them. The CDR3 contains 14 residues. Germline V gene lookup returns CDR1 WNHNN and CDR2 SYGVQD (reference sequence). This CDR3 reads CATSASGNYNEQFF. CDR3 nucleotides: TGCGCCACCTCCGCTTCGGGGAACTACAATGAGCAGTTCTTC.

V and J are TRBV19 and TRBJ2-7; 7 bases match TRBD1. Germline V gene data show CDR1 as LNHDA and CDR2 as SQIVND (reference sequence). The length of the CDR3 is 15 residues. The V segment lost 5 bases and the J segment 9 bases; nucleotides outside the gene matches: 16. The CDR3 loop is CASSVTGTAGSVQYF. The DNA of the CDR3 is TGTGCCAGTAGTGTGACCGGGACAGCCGGTTCGGTGCAGTACTTC.

The CDR3 sequence: CASSQALNRQSYNSPLHF. In DNA form, the CDR3 reads TGCGCCAGCAGCCAAGCCCTGAATCGACAGAGCTATAATTCACCCCTCCACTTT. V gene TRBV4-1 combines with J gene TRBJ1-6, with a weak D call TRBD1 (5 bases). V lost 1 base and J 3 bases, leaving 16 bases between the germline ends. This CDR3 is 18 amino acids long. Germline assignment: CDR1 MGHRA and CDR2 YSYEKL.

This chain links TRBV10-3 with TRBJ2-1, with 8 nucleotides matching TRBD2. Unmatched junction bases numbered 7, after V lost 4 bases and J lost 5 bases. Per the germline V gene, CDR1 is ENHRY and CDR2 is SYGVKD. This CDR3 is built from 15 residues. In DNA form, the CDR3 reads TGTGCCATCAGTGGGTCCGGGGGGGCCGACAATGAGCAGTTCTTC. Translating it yields CAISGSGGADNEQFF.

The chain employs TRBV27 and TRBJ2-2; D remains ambiguous. V was trimmed by 3 bases and J by 3 bases, leaving 8 bases between them. Per the germline V gene, CDR1 is MNHEY and CDR2 is SMNVEV (reference sequence). This CDR3 has 14 residues. In DNA form, the CDR3 reads TGTGCCAGCAGTTTTGTCCCTTACACCGGGGAGCTGTTTTTT. Encoded protein: CASSFVPYTGELFF.

DNA for the CDR3: TGCGCCAGCAGCATCTTGACAGGGGGCAACGAGCAGTACTTC. Protein: CASSILTGGNEQYF. The rearrangement uses TRBV5-1 and TRBJ2-7; 10 bases map to TRBD1. CDR1 is SGHRS, CDR2 YFSETQ, per germline. The CDR3 is made up of 14 amino acids. Trimming removed 4 bases from V and 5 bases from J; junction bases left unmatched: 6. Full variable domain (rest looked up from reference TRBV5-1 and TRBJ2-7): KAGVTQTPRYLIKTRGQQVTLSCSPISGHRSVSWYQQTPGQGLQFLFEYFSETQRNKGNFPGRFSGRQFSNSRSEMNVSTLELGDSALYLCASSILTGGNEQYFGPGTRLTVT.

The V gene is TRBV5-1, the J gene TRBJ2-3, with 7 bases matching TRBD2. The V gene end was trimmed by 2 bases and the J gene end by 5 bases; junction bases not matched to a gene: 2. The CDR3 is 13 amino acids. Germline V gene sequence: CDR1 SGHRS, CDR2 YFSETQ. CDR3 coding DNA: TGCGCCAGCAGCTTCGCGGGGGAAGATACGCAGTATTTT. Amino acids: CASSFAGEDTQYF. Looking up the rest from reference TRBV5-1 and TRBJ2-3 gives the full variable domain: KAGVTQTPRYLIKTRGQQVTLSCSPISGHRSVSWYQQTPGQGLQFLFEYFSETQRNKGNFPGRFSGRQFSNSRSEMNVSTLELGDSALYLCASSFAGEDTQYFGPGTRLTVL.

The chain couples TRBV12-5 to TRBJ1-5, with a possible D match to TRBD1 (5 bases). V dropped 8 bases and J dropped 6 bases, with 11 bases sitting between them. The CDR3 extends over 12 amino acids. In germline, CDR1 is LGHNT, CDR2 FRNRAP. The CDR3 here is CASLGVGQPQHF. For the CDR3, the DNA is TGTGCTAGTTTAGGGGTTGGTCAGCCCCAGCATTTT.

J is TRBJ2-7 and V is TRBV6-6; D is unclear. The CDR3 spans 13 residues. V lost 2 bases to trimming and J lost 3 bases, with 8 bases between them. Germline-derived CDR1 and CDR2 are MNHNY and SVGAGI (reference sequence). The CDR3 reads CASSYEHIYEQYF. In nucleotides, the CDR3 is TGTGCCAGCAGTTACGAACACATCTACGAGCAGTACTTC.

The chain has TRBV5-5 and TRBJ1-2, with 7 bases aligning to TRBD1. V was clipped by 4 bases and J by 5 bases; unmatched bases: 5. From germline, CDR1 is SGHKS and CDR2 YYEKEE (reference sequence). The CDR3 extends over 13 amino acids. Written as DNA, the CDR3 is TGTGCCAGCAGCCGACAGGGTTTGTATGGCTACACCTTC. Translation gives CASSRQGLYGYTF. The complete variable domain, with remaining parts taken from reference TRBV5-5 and TRBJ1-2, reads DAGVTQSPTHLIKTRGQQVTLRCSPISGHKSVSWYQQVLGQGPQFIFQYYEKEERGRGNFPDRFSARQFPNYSSELNVNALLLGDSALYLCASSRQGLYGYTFGSGTRLTVV.

V gene TRBV25-1 combines with J gene TRBJ1-1; 8 positions match TRBD1. Germline CDR1 MGHDK, CDR2 SYGVNS. This CDR3 is built from 16 residues. Trimming removed 6 bases from V and 5 bases from J; junction bases left unmatched: 14. CDR3: CASRARTGTGSTEAFF. The CDR3 nucleotides are TGTGCCAGCAGGGCTCGGACAGGGACCGGGAGTACTGAAGCTTTCTTT.

The genes are TRBV11-2 and TRBJ2-1; 7 positions agree with TRBD2. With V trimmed by 1 base and J by 0 bases, 6 bases remained unmatched. There are 17 residues in the CDR3. The V gene's germline CDR1 is SGHAT and CDR2 FQNNGV. The CDR3 DNA reads as TGTGCCAGCAGCTTAGGTCCTAGCGGAGTCTCCTACAATGAGCAGTTCTTC. This encodes CASSLGPSGVSYNEQFF.

V gene TRBV5-4 combines with J gene TRBJ1-2, with TRBD1 matching over 10 bases. V was pared by 8 bases and J by 4 bases, with 11 bases of the junction left unmatched. Germline V gene data show CDR1 as SGHNT and CDR2 as YYREEE (reference sequence). The CDR3 covers 15 residues. CDR3 sequence: CASQTRDRGSYGYTF. The CDR3 region has the DNA TGTGCCAGTCAGACCAGGGACAGGGGCTCCTATGGCTACACCTTC.

The V and J genes are TRBV28 and TRBJ1-6; D call uncertain. The V end was cut by 3 bases, the J end by 9 bases, with 18 bases between. The CDR3 covers 16 residues. The V gene's germline CDR1 is MDHEN and CDR2 SYDVKM. In DNA form, the CDR3 reads TGTGCCAGCAGTTTGAGCCGCAGGAACACCCTTTCACCCCTCCACTTT. It specifies CASSLSRRNTLSPLHF. The variable domain in full, with the rest retrieved from reference TRBV28 and TRBJ1-6, is DVKVTQSSRYLVKRTGEKVFLECVQDMDHENMFWYRQDPGLGLRLIYFSYDVKMKEKGDIPEGYSVSREKKERFSLILESASTNQTSMYLCASSLSRRNTLSPLHFGNGTRLTVT.

V is TRBV7-9 and J is TRBJ2-7, with D tentatively TRBD2 (6 bases). V was trimmed by 5 bases and J by 0 bases, leaving 11 bases between them. Per germline, CDR1 SEHNR and CDR2 FQNEAQ (reference sequence). This CDR3 comprises 14 residues. The CDR3 loop reads CASSPRGTSYEQYF. CDR3 nucleotides: TGTGCCAGCAGCCCCCGGGGGACCTCCTACGAGCAGTACTTC.

The chain links TRBV28 to TRBJ2-7; D might be TRBD2 (5 bases). V shed 6 bases and J shed 2 bases, with 14 bases lying between them. Looked up from germline, CDR1 is MDHEN and CDR2 is SYDVKM. The CDR3 covers 14 residues. CDR3 in amino acids: CASSHGPSPYEQYF. CDR3 nucleotide sequence: TGTGCCAGCAGCCACGGTCCTAGCCCCTACGAGCAGTACTTC.

Note on this clone: Sequence at one end of the junction differs from germline and may be a read error. The V gene is TRBV19, the J gene TRBJ2-5, with TRBD2 as a possible D gene (5 bases). Germline loops: CDR1 LNHDA, CDR2 SQIVND (reference sequence). The CDR3 is 14 residues long. This CDR3 is CASSIAGSLEAQYF. The CDR3 nucleotides read TGTGCCAGTAGTATCGCGGGCTCGCTAGAGGCCCAGTACTTC.

This sequence joins TRBV6-5 and TRBJ2-7; D ambiguous. Trimming removed 0 bases at V and 3 bases at J, with 12 bases between. Germline CDR1 reads MNHEY; CDR2 reads SVGAGI. The CDR3 is 15 amino acids. The CDR3 region has the DNA TGTGCCAGCAGTTACTCTGGGCAGGCCTACTACGAGCAGTACTTC. It specifies CASSYSGQAYYEQYF.

The chain recombines TRBV6-1 with TRBJ1-2, with D possibly being TRBD1 (6 bases). The CDR3 consists of 15 residues. The germline V gene encodes CDR1 MNHNS and CDR2 SASEGT. Trimming cost V 3 bases and J 5 bases, with 16 bases left between them. Here the CDR3 reads CASSDQGLVGYGYTF. The CDR3 DNA reads as TGTGCCAGCAGTGATCAGGGGCTGGTGGGGTATGGCTACACCTTC.

The rearrangement joins TRBV29-1 to TRBJ2-1; tentatively, D is TRBD1 (6 bases). V was pared by 7 bases and J by 1 base, with 11 bases between. The germline V gene has CDR1 SQVTM and CDR2 ANQGSEA. The CDR3 is made up of 13 amino acids. The chain's CDR3 is CSAGEGSYNEQFF. The CDR3 DNA reads TGCAGCGCAGGGGAAGGGTCCTACAATGAGCAGTTCTTC.

The chain carries TRBV12-3 or TRBV12-4 and TRBJ1-4; no clear D. The CDR3 covers 13 residues. The V end lost 6 bases, the J end lost 0 bases, and 5 bases lay between the germline ends. The CDR3 DNA sequence: TGTGCCAGCAGGGGAGCAACTAATGAAAAACTGTTTTTT. This sequence encodes CASRGATNEKLFF.

The gene calls are TRBV7-3 and TRBJ2-5, with D perhaps matching TRBD2 (7 bases). V lost 4 bases, J lost 0 bases, and 12 bases lay in between. Germline-derived CDR1 and CDR2 are SGHTA and FQGTGA. The CDR3 runs 15 residues. The CDR3 DNA follows: TGTGCCAGCAGCTGGGGGGGCCGGTACCAAGAGACCCAGTACTTC. Encoded protein: CASSWGGRYQETQYF.

The chain links TRBV30 to TRBJ1-3; D is unclear. Trimming took 2 bases from V and 0 from J, leaving 8 bases between them. The CDR3 covers 14 residues. The V gene's germline CDR1 is GTSNPN and CDR2 SVGIG (reference sequence). In DNA form, the CDR3 reads TGTGCCTGGAGTTATGACACCTCTGGAAACACCATATATTTT. Its translation: CAWSYDTSGNTIYF.

The CDR3 loop is CASDGVTEAFF. The CDR3 DNA follows: TGTGCCAGCGACGGGGTAACTGAAGCTTTCTTT. The rearrangement uses TRBV6-5 and TRBJ1-1; D call uncertain. Germline values: CDR1 MNHEY, CDR2 SVGAGI. The V gene lost 8 bases and the J gene lost 5 bases, with 9 bases spanning the gap. The CDR3 contains 11 residues.